Presented here are 2 T cell receptor beta chains from one specimen sequenced in a study of response to subunit inactivated influenza vaccine. TCRdb independently ran MiXCR on the RT-PCR reads; one entry per CDR3 protein. This table has 450,000 to 600,000 distinct CDR3 sequences, roughly 8.2% appearing once. The sequencing here drew on PBMCs from blood, taken around 25 months after vaccination. The receptors were sampled from a man between 45 and 75 years old who received an inactivated influenza vaccine.

A few counts support this clonotype. The CDR3 DNA reads as TGTGCCATCAGTGGTCGACAGGGTCTGTACGAGCAGTACTTC. It translates to CAISGRQGLYEQYF. J is TRBJ2-7 and V is TRBV10-3; 7 bases align to TRBD1. CDR1 is ENHRY, CDR2 SYGVKD, per germline. With V trimmed by 4 bases and J by 4 bases, 7 bases remained unmatched. The CDR3 sequence is 14 residues long.

This clonotype appeared many times. V and J are TRBV28 and TRBJ2-7; the match to TRBD2 covers 9 bases. Looked up from germline, CDR1 is MDHEN and CDR2 is SYDVKM. J gave up 1 base and V 3 bases, and 7 bases lay outside the gene matches. The CDR3 runs 16 residues. CDR3 loop: CASSFHLAGLSYEQYF. DNA of the CDR3: TGTGCCAGCAGTTTCCATCTAGCGGGACTTTCCTACGAGCAGTACTTC.